These T cell receptor beta chains were read from a single sample in a study of graft-versus-host responses after intestinal transplantation. These receptors' antigens are unknown. The table came from immunoSEQ multiplex PCR; TCRdb's copy has only in-frame clones and leaves some out. The profile shows about 120,000 clones, 90% to 95% of them singletons. This material consisted of unstimulated CD4+ T cells sorted from spleen or lymph node cells, taken before intestinal transplant. Receptors originate from a human donor who received an intestinal transplant. CDR3s include the opening cysteine and the closing phenylalanine or tryptophan. The D gene is left open where the match is weak. Not all rows give a size; the values are once, few, many and, for expanded clones, a class.

j_gene: TRBJ2-1; d_gene: TRBD1; v_gene: TRBV5-1; abundance: once; CDR3nt: TGCGCCAGCAGCTGGGGACAGGGTTGGTACAATGAGCAGTTCTTC; CDR3aa: CASSWGQGWYNEQFF
j_gene: TRBJ2-7; d_gene: NA; v_gene: TRBV6-6; abundance: NA; CDR3nt: TGTGCCAGCAGTTACTCATCAGAACTCTACGAGCAGTACTTC; CDR3aa: CASSYSSELYEQYF
j_gene: TRBJ1-1; d_gene: TRBD1; v_gene: TRBV4-1; abundance: NA; CDR3nt: TGCGCCAGCAGCCAGCTACAGGGGAAAGACACGAAAGCTTTCTTT; CDR3aa: CASSQLQGKDTKAFF
j_gene: TRBJ2-1; d_gene: TRBD2; v_gene: TRBV2; abundance: NA; CDR3nt: TGTGCCAGCAGTGAAAGGGGACTAGCGGGAAGCAATGAGCAGTTCTTC; CDR3aa: CASSERGLAGSNEQFF
j_gene: TRBJ2-3; d_gene: TRBD2; v_gene: TRBV9; abundance: NA; CDR3nt: TGTGCCAGCAGCGTAGTAGGACTAGCGGGAGGGCTGACAGATACGCAGTATTTT; CDR3aa: CASSVVGLAGGLTDTQYF
j_gene: TRBJ2-5; d_gene: NA; v_gene: TRBV29-1; abundance: NA; CDR3nt: TGCAGCCACTCATGGGGGCTAGAAGAGACCCAGTACTTC; CDR3aa: CSHSWGLEETQYF
j_gene: TRBJ2-5; d_gene: TRBD1; v_gene: TRBV10-3; abundance: NA; CDR3nt: TGTGCCATCAGTGCCCGGGACAGGGGGGAAACCCAGTACTTC; CDR3aa: CAISARDRGETQYF
j_gene: TRBJ1-5; d_gene: NA; v_gene: TRBV7-9; abundance: NA; CDR3nt: TGTGCCAGCAGCCCCAACGGCGATCAGCCCCAGCATTTT; CDR3aa: CASSPNGDQPQHF
j_gene: TRBJ2-5; d_gene: NA; v_gene: TRBV19; abundance: NA; CDR3nt: TGTGCCAGTAGTAAGGGGGTCGGGTCTGGCCAAGAGACCCAGTACTTC; CDR3aa: CASSKGVGSGQETQYF
j_gene: TRBJ1-2; d_gene: NA; v_gene: TRBV6-1; abundance: NA; CDR3nt: TGTGCCAGCAGCCGGGACCTTAACTATGGCTACACCTTC; CDR3aa: CASSRDLNYGYTF
j_gene: TRBJ2-1; d_gene: NA; v_gene: TRBV11-2; abundance: NA; CDR3nt: TGTGCCAGCAACTCTAAGGGTGGCTTATCCTACAATGAGCAGTTCTTC; CDR3aa: CASNSKGGLSYNEQFF
j_gene: TRBJ2-5; d_gene: NA; v_gene: TRBV9; abundance: NA; CDR3nt: TGTGCCAGCAGCGCCCAGAGGGCGGAGACCCAGTACTTC; CDR3aa: CASSAQRAETQYF
j_gene: TRBJ2-7; d_gene: NA; v_gene: TRBV6-5; abundance: NA; CDR3nt: TGTGCCAGCAGTTACTCGGACAGATCCTACGAGCAGTACTTC; CDR3aa: CASSYSDRSYEQYF
j_gene: TRBJ2-7; d_gene: NA; v_gene: TRBV5-1; abundance: NA; CDR3nt: TGCGCCAGCAGCCTCAACACAGCCCAATCCTACGAGCAGTACTTC; CDR3aa: CASSLNTAQSYEQYF
j_gene: TRBJ2-7; d_gene: NA; v_gene: TRBV19; abundance: few; CDR3nt: TGTGCCAGTAGTATGGACCGAAAGCAGTACTTC; CDR3aa: CASSMDRKQYF
j_gene: TRBJ1-1; d_gene: NA; v_gene: TRBV6-6; abundance: NA; CDR3nt: TGTGCCAGCAGTTACTCAAGGGGCTGGACTGAAGCTTTCTTT; CDR3aa: CASSYSRGWTEAFF
j_gene: TRBJ1-5; d_gene: NA; v_gene: TRBV10-1; abundance: NA; CDR3nt: TGCGCCAGCAGTGAATCCACGGGGCAGCCCCAGCATTTT; CDR3aa: CASSESTGQPQHF
j_gene: TRBJ2-5; d_gene: NA; v_gene: TRBV30; abundance: NA; CDR3nt: TGTGCCTGGACAATGTGGGAGACCCAGTACTTC; CDR3aa: CAWTMWETQYF
j_gene: TRBJ1-1; d_gene: TRBD1; v_gene: TRBV29-1; abundance: NA; CDR3nt: TGCAGCGTTGCCGGGACAGAGTACACTGAAGCTTTCTTT; CDR3aa: CSVAGTEYTEAFF
j_gene: TRBJ1-5; d_gene: NA; v_gene: TRBV15; abundance: NA; CDR3nt: TGTGCCACCAATGATTACGGGATTCATAGCAATCAGCCCCAGCATTTT; CDR3aa: CATNDYGIHSNQPQHF
j_gene: TRBJ1-2; d_gene: TRBD1; v_gene: TRBV5-1; abundance: NA; CDR3nt: TGCGCCAGCAGCTTGGGGACAGGGAACTATGGCTACACCTTC; CDR3aa: CASSLGTGNYGYTF
j_gene: TRBJ2-2; d_gene: TRBD2; v_gene: TRBV10-2; abundance: NA; CDR3nt: TGCGCCAGCATCCCAGGGAGGGGCCCCGGGGAGCTGTTTTTT; CDR3aa: CASIPGRGPGELFF
j_gene: TRBJ1-3; d_gene: TRBD1; v_gene: TRBV5-1; abundance: NA; CDR3nt: TGCGCCAGCAGCCTGGGGACAGGGGAGCCATTTTCTGGAAACACCATATATTTT; CDR3aa: CASSLGTGEPFSGNTIYF
j_gene: TRBJ1-1; d_gene: NA; v_gene: TRBV29-1; abundance: NA; CDR3nt: TGCAGCGCCTCACAAGAGGGGAACACTGAAGCTTTCTTT; CDR3aa: CSASQEGNTEAFF
j_gene: TRBJ2-7; d_gene: NA; v_gene: TRBV6-5; abundance: NA; CDR3nt: TGTGCCAGCAGTTTCCGGGACGGATCCTACGAGCAGTACTTC; CDR3aa: CASSFRDGSYEQYF
j_gene: TRBJ2-7; d_gene: TRBD2; v_gene: TRBV6-6; abundance: NA; CDR3nt: TGTGCCAGCAGTAAGACTAGCGCCGAGCAGTACTTC; CDR3aa: CASSKTSAEQYF
j_gene: TRBJ2-7; d_gene: TRBD2; v_gene: TRBV30; abundance: NA; CDR3nt: TGTGCCTGGAGTGTAGGTCTAGCGGGAGAGACCTACTTC; CDR3aa: CAWSVGLAGETYF
j_gene: TRBJ2-7; d_gene: NA; v_gene: TRBV27; abundance: NA; CDR3nt: TGTGCCAGCAGTCCCATCCCGAGTAGAGGGGAGCAGTACTTC; CDR3aa: CASSPIPSRGEQYF
j_gene: TRBJ2-7; d_gene: TRBD2; v_gene: TRBV6-5; abundance: NA; CDR3nt: TGTGCCAGCAGTTACTCGTGGACTAGCGGTTACTACGAGCAGTACTTC; CDR3aa: CASSYSWTSGYYEQYF
j_gene: TRBJ2-4; d_gene: NA; v_gene: TRBV28; abundance: NA; CDR3nt: TGTGCCAGCAGCCCAACCCCAGGGGGCGGGAGTGGGAACATTCAGTACTTC; CDR3aa: CASSPTPGGGSGNIQYF
j_gene: TRBJ2-7; d_gene: NA; v_gene: TRBV7-6; abundance: NA; CDR3nt: TGTGCCAGCAGCCCCCTGGGGCTCTCCTACGAGCAGTACTTC; CDR3aa: CASSPLGLSYEQYF
j_gene: TRBJ2-7; d_gene: TRBD1; v_gene: TRBV6-6; abundance: NA; CDR3nt: TGTGCCAGCAGTTTATCTGGACAGGTAACCTACGAGCAGTACTTC; CDR3aa: CASSLSGQVTYEQYF
j_gene: TRBJ2-1; d_gene: TRBD2; v_gene: TRBV5-1; abundance: NA; CDR3nt: TGCGCCAGCAGCTTGGAACTAGCGGGAGGCAATGAGCAGTTCTTC; CDR3aa: CASSLELAGGNEQFF
j_gene: TRBJ1-1; d_gene: TRBD1; v_gene: TRBV7-9; abundance: NA; CDR3nt: TGTGCCAGCAGCGCCAGGGGGATGAACACTGAAGCTTTCTTT; CDR3aa: CASSARGMNTEAFF
j_gene: TRBJ1-1; d_gene: NA; v_gene: TRBV10-3; abundance: NA; CDR3nt: TGTGCCATCAGTGGGGCAGGGCGGGACGAAGCTTTCTTT; CDR3aa: CAISGAGRDEAFF